What follows is one T cell receptor beta chain and its context. Genomic DNA per cell subset filled all wells of several immunoSEQ plates. Some clones are missing from TCRdb's copy, which holds only in-frame ones; the method was immunoSEQ multiplex PCR. Among 2 million to 2.5 million clones listed, roughly 94% were seen once. The sample originates from a study of shared clonotypes between healthy human individuals. The CDR3 extends over 14 amino acids. V was trimmed by 1 base and J by 6 bases, leaving 7 bases between them. CDR1 is LGHNA, CDR2 YSLEER, per germline. Donation came from healthy HIV-negative adults that had no recent acute infections or vaccinations.

Sequencing input: naive CD4+ T cells sorted from blood. Subset noted: CD45RA+ positively selected. The genes are TRBV4-3 and TRBJ1-6; tentatively, D is TRBD1 (5 bases). The clonotype comes from a young man in good health. CDR3 protein: CASSQAGFNSPLHF. DNA for the CDR3: TGCGCCAGCAGCCAAGCAGGGTTTAATTCACCCCTCCACTTT.